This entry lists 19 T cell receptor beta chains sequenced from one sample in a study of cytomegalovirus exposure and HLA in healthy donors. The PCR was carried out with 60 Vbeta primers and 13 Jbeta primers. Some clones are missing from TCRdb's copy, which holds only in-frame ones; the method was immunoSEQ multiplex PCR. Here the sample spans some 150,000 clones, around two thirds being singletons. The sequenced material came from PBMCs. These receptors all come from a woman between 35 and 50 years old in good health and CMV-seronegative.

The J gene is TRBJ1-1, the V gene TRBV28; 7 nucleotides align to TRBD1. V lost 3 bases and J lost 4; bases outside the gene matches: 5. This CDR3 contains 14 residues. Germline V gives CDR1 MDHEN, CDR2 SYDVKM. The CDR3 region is CASSFPTGFTEAFF. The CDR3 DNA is TGTGCCAGCAGTTTCCCGACAGGGTTCACTGAAGCTTTCTTT.

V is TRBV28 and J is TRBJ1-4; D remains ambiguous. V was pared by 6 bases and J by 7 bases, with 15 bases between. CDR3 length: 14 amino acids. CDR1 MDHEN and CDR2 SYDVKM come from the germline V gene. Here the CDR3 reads CASSPPIPSEKLFF. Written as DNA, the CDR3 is TGTGCCAGCAGCCCCCCTATCCCTAGTGAAAAACTGTTTTTT.

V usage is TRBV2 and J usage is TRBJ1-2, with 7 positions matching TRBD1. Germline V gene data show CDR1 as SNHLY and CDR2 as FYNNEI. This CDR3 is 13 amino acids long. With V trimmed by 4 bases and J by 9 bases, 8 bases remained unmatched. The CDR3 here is CASSAETGSSYTF. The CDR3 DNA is TGTGCCAGCAGTGCCGAGACAGGGAGTAGCTACACCTTC.

The CDR3 region has the DNA TGTGCCACGGGACTAGCGGATCAGGAGCAGTTCTTC. Translation gives CATGLADQEQFF. The genes are TRBV10-3 and TRBJ2-1, with TRBD2 matching over 11 bases. The CDR3 loop spans 12 amino acids. CDR1 and CDR2 (germline): ENHRY, SYGVKD. J gave up 10 bases and V 10 bases, and 6 bases lay outside the gene matches.

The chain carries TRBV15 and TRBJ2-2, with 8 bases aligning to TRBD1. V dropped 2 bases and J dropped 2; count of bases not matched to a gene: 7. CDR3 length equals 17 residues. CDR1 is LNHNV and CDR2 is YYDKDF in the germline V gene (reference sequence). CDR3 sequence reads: CATSRLGQAFNTGELFF. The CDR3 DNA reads TGTGCCACCAGCAGATTGGGACAGGCTTTCAACACCGGGGAGCTGTTTTTT.

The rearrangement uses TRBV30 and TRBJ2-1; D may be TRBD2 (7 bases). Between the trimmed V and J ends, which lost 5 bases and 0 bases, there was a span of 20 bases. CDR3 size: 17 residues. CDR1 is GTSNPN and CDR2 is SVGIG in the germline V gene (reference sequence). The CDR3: CAWAGGRTASSYNEQFF. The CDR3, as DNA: TGTGCCTGGGCCGGGGGGAGGACAGCCAGCTCCTACAATGAGCAGTTCTTC. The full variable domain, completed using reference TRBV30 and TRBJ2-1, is SQTIHQWPATLVQPVGSPLSLECTVEGTSNPNLYWYRQAAGRGLQLLFYSVGIGQISSEVPQNLSASRPQDRQFILSSKKLLLSDSGFYLCAWAGGRTASSYNEQFFGPGTRLTVL.

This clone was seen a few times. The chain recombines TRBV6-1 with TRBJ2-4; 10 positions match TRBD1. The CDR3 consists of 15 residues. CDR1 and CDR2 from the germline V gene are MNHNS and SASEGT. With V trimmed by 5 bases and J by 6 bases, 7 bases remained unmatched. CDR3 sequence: CASSKGDRGRNIQYF. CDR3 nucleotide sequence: TGTGCCAGCAGTAAAGGGGACAGGGGTCGAAACATTCAGTACTTC.

The CDR3 region has the DNA TGCGCCAGCAGCTTCGGGGACAGGGCCGGCAATGAGCAGTTCTTC. It codes for CASSFGDRAGNEQFF. The chain joins TRBV5-1 to TRBJ2-1, with TRBD1 identical over 9 bases. There are 15 residues in the CDR3. With 2 bases clipped from V and 6 bases from J, the junction kept 6 bases outside the gene matches. Germline CDR1 SGHRS, CDR2 YFSETQ. The whole variable domain, remainder taken from reference TRBV5-1 and TRBJ2-1, is KAGVTQTPRYLIKTRGQQVTLSCSPISGHRSVSWYQQTPGQGLQFLFEYFSETQRNKGNFPGRFSGRQFSNSRSEMNVSTLELGDSALYLCASSFGDRAGNEQFFGPGTRLTVL.

The CDR3 here is CAISSMGDYPSGNTIYF. DNA of the CDR3: TGTGCCATCAGTTCTATGGGGGACTATCCGTCTGGAAACACCATATATTTT. The chain is built from TRBV10-3 and TRBJ1-3, with D maybe TRBD1 (5 bases). From germline, CDR1 is ENHRY and CDR2 SYGVKD. The CDR3 contains 17 residues. The V end lost 5 bases, the J end lost 1 base, and 18 bases lay between the germline ends.

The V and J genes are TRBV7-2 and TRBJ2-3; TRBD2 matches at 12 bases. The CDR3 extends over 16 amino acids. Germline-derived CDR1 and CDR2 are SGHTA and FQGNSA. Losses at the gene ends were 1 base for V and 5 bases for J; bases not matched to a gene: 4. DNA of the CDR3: TGTGCCAGCAGCTTAGGGCTAGCGGGGGGGAAAGATACGCAGTATTTT. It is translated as CASSLGLAGGKDTQYF.

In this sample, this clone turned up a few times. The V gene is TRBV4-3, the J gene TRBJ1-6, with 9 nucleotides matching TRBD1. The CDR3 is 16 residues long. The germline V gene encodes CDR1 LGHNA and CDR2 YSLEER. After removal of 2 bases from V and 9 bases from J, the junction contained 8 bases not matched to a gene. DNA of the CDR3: TGCGCCAGCAGCCAAACAGCGGGACAGGGTGGTTCACCCCTCCACTTT. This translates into CASSQTAGQGGSPLHF.

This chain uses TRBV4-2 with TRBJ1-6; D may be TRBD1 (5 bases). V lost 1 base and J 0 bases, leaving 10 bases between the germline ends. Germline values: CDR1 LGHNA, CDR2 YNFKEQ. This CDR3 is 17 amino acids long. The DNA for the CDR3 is TGTGCCAGCAGCCAAGTTCAGGGTAGCTCCTATAATTCACCCCTCCACTTT. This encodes CASSQVQGSSYNSPLHF.

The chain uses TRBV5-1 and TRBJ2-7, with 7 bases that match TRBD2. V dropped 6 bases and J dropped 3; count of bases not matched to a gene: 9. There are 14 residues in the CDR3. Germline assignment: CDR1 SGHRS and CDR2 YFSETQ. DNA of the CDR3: TGCGCCAGCAAACCGGGGGGTCTGAGCTACGAGCAGTACTTC. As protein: CASKPGGLSYEQYF.

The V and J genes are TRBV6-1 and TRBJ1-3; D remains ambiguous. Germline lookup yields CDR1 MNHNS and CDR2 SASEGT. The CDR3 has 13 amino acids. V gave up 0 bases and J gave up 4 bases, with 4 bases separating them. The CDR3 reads CASSEAVGNTIYF. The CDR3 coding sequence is TGTGCCAGCAGTGAAGCCGTCGGAAACACCATATATTTT.

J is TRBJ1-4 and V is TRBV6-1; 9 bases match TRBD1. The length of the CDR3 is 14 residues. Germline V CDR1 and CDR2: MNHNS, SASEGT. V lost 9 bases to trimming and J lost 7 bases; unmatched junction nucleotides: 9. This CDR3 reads CASLRDRVAEKLFF. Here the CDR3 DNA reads TGTGCCAGTCTCCGGGACAGGGTCGCTGAAAAACTGTTTTTT.

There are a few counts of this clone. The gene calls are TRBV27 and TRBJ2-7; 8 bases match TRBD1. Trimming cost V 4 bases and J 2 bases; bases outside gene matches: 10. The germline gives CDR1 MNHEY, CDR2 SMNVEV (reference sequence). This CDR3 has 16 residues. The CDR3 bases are TGTGCCAGCAGTTCACCCGGGACAGGCTTTACCTACGAGCAGTACTTC. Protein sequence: CASSSPGTGFTYEQYF.

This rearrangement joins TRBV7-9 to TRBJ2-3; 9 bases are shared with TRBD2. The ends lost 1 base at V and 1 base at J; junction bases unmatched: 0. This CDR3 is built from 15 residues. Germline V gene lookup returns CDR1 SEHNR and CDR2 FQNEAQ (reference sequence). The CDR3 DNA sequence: TGTGCCAGCAGCTTAGTAGCGGGGGGCACAGATACGCAGTATTTT. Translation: CASSLVAGGTDTQYF.

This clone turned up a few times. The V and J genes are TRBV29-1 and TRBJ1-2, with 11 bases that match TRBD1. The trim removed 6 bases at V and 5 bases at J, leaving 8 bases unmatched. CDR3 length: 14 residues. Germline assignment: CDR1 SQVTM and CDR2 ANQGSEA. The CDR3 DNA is TGCAGCGTGGGGGACAGGGGGACAGGGTATGGCTACACCTTC. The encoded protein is CSVGDRGTGYGYTF.

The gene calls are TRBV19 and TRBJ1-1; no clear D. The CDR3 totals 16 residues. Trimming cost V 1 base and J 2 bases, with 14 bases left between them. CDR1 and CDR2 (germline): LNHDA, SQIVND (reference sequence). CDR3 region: CASSIVRRTYNTEAFF. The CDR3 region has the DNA TGTGCCAGTAGTATAGTAAGGAGGACCTATAACACTGAAGCTTTCTTT.